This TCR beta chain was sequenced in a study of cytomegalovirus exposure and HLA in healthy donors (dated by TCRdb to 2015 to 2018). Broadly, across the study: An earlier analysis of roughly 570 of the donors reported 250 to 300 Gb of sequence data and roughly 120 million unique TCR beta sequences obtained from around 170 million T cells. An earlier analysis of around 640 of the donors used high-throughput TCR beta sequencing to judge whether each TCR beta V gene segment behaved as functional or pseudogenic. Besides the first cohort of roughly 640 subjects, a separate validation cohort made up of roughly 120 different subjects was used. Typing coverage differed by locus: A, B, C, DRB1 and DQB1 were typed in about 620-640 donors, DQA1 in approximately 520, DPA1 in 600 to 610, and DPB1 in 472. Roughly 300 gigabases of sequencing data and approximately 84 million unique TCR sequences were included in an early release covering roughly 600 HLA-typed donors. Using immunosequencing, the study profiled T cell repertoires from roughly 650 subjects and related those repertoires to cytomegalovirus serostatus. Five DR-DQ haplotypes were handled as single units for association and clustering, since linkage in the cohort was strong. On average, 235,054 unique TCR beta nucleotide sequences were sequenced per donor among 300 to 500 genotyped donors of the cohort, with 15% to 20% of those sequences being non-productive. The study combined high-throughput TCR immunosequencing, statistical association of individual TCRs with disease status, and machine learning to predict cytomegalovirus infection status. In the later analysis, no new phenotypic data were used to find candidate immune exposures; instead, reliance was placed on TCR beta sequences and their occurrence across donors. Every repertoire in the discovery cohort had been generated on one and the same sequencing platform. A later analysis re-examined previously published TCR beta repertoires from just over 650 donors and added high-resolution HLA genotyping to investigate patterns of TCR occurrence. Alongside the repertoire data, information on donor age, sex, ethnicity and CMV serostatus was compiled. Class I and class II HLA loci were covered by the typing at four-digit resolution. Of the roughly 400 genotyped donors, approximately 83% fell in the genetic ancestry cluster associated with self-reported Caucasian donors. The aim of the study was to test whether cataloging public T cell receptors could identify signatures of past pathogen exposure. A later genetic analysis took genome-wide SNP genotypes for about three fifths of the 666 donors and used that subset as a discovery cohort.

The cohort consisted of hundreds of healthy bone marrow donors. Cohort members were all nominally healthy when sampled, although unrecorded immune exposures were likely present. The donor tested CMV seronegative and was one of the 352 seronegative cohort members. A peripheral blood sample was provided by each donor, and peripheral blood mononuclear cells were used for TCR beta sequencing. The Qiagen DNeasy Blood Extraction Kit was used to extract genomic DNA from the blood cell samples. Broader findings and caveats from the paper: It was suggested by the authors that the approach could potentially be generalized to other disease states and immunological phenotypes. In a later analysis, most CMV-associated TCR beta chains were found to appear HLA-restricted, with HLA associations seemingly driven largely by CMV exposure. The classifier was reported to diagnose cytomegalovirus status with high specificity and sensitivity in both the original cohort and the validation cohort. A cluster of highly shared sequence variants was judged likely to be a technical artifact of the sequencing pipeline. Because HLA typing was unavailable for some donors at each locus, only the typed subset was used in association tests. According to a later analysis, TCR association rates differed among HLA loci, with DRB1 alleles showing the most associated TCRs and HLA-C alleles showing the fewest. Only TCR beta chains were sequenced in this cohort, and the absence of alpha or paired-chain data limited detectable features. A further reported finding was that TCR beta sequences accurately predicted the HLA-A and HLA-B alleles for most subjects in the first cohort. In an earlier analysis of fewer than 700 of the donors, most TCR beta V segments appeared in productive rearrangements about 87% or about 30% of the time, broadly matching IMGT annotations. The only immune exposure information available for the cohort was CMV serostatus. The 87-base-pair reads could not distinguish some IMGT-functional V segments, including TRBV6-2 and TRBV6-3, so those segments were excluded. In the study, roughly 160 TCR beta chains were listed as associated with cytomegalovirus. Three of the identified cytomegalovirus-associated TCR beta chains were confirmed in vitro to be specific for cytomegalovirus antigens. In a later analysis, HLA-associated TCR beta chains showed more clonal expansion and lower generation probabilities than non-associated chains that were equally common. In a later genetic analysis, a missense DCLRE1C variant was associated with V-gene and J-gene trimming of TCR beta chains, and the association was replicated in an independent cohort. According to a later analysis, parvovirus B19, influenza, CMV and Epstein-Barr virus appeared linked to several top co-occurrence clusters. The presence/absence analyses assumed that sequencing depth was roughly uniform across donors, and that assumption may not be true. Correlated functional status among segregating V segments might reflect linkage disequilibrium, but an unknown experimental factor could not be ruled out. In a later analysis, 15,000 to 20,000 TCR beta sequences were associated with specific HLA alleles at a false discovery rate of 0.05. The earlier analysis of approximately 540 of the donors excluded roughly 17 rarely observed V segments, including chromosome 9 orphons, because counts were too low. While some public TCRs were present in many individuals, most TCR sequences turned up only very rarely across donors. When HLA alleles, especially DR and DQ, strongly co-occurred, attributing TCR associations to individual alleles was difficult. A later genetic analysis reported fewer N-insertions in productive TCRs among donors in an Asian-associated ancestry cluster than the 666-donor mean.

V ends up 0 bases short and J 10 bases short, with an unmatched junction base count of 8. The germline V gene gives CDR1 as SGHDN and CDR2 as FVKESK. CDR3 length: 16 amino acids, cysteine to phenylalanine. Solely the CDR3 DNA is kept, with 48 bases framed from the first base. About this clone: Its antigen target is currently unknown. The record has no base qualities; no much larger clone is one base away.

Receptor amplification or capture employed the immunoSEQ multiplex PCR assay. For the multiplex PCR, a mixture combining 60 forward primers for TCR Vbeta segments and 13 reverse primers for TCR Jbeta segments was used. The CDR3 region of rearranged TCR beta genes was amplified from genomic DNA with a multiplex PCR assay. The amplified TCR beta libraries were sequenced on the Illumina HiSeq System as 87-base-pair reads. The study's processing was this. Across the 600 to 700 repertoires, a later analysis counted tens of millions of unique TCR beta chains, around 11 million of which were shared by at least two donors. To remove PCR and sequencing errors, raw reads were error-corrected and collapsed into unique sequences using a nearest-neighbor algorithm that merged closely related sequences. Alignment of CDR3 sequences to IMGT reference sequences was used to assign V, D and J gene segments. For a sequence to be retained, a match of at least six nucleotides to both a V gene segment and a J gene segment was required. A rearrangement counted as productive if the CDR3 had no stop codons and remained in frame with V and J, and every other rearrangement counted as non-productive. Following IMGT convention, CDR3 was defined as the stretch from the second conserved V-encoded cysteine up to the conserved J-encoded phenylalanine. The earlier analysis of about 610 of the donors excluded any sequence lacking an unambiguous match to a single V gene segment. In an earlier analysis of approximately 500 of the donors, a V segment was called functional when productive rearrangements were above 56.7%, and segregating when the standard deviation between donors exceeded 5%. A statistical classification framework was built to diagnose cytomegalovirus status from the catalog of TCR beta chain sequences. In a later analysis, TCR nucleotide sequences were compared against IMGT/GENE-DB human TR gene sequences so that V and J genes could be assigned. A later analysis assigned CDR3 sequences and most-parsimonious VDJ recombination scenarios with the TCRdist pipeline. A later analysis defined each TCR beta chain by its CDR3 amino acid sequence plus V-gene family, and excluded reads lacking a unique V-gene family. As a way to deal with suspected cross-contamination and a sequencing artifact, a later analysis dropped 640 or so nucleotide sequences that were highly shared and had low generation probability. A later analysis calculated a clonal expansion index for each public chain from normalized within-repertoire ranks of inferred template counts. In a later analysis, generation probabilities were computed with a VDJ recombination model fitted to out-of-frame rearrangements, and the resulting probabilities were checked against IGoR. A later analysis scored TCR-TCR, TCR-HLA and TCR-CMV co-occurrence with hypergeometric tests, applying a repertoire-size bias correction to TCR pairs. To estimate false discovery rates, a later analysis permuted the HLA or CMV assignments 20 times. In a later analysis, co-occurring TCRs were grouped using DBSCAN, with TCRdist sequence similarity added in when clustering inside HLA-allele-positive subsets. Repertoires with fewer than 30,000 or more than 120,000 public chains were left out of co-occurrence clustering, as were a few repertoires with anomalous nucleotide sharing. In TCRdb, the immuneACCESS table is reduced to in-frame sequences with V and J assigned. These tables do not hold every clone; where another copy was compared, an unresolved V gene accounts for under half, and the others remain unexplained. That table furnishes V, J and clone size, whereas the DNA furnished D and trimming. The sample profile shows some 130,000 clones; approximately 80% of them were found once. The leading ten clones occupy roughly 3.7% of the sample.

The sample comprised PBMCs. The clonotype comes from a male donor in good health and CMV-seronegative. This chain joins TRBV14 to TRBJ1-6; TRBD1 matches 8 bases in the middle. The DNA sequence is TGTGCCAGCAGCCAAGATGAGGCAGGGGGCCGGTCACCCCTCCACTTT. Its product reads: CASSQDEAGGRSPLHF.